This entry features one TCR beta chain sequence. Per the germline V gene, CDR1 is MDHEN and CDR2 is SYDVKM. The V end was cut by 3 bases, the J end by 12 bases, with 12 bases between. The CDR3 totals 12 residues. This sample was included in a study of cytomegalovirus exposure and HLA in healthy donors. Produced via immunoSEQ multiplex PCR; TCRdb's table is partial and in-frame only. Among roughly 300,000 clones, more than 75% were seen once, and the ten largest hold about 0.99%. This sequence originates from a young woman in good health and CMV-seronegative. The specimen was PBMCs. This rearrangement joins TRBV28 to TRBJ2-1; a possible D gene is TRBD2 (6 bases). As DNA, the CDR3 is TGTGCCAGCAGTTTTCGGGGGTTACCGCAGTTCTTC. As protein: CASSFRGLPQFF.